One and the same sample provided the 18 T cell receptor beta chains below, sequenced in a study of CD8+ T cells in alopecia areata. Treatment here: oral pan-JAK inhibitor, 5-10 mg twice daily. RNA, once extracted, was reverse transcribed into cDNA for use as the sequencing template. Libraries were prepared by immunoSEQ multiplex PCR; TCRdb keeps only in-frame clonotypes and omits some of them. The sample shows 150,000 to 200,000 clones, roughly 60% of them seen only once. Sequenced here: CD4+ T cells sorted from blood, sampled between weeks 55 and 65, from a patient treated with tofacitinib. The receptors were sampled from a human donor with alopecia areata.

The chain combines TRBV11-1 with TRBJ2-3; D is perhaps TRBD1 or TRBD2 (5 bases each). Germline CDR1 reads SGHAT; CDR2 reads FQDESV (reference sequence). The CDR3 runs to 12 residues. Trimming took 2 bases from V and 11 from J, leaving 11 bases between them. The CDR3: CASSLRDGLQYF. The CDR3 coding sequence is TGTGCCAGCAGCTTACGGGACGGACTGCAGTATTTT.

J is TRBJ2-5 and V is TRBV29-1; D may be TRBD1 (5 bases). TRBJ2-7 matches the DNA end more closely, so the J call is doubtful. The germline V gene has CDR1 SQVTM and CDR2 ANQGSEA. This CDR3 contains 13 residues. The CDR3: CSVWGESRYEQYF. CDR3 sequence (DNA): TGCAGCGTTTGGGGCGAGTCGAGGTACGAGCAGTACTTC.

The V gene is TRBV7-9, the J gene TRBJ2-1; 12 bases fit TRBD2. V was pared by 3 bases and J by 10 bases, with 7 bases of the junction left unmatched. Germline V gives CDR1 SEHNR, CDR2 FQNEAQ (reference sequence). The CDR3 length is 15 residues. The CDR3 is CASSFSSGGAQEQFF. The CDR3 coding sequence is TGTGCCAGCAGCTTCTCTAGCGGGGGGGCCCAGGAGCAGTTCTTC.

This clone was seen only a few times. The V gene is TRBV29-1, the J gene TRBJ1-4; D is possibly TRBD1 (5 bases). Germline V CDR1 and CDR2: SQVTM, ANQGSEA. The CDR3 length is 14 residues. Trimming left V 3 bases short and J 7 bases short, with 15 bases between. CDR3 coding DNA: TGCAGCGTTGAGGGTGGCTCCGGGGGTGAAAAACTGTTTTTT. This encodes CSVEGGSGGEKLFF.

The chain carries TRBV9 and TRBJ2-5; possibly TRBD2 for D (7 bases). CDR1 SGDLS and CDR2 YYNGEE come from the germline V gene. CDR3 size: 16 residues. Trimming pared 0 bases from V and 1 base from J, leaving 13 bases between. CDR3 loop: CASSVAGRGAQETQYF. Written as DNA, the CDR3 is TGTGCCAGCAGCGTAGCTGGTCGGGGGGCCCAAGAGACCCAGTACTTC. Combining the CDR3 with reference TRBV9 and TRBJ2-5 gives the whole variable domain DSGVTQTPKHLITATGQRVTLRCSPRSGDLSVYWYQQSLDQGLQFLIQYYNGEERAKGNILERFSAQQFPDLHSELNLSSLELGDSALYFCASSVAGRGAQETQYFGPGTRLLVL.

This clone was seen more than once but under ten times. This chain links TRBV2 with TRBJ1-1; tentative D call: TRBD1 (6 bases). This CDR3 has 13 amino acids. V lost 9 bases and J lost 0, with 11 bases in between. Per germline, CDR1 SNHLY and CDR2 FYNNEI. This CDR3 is CASSGTMNTEAFF. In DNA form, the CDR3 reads TGTGCCAGTTCCGGGACAATGAACACTGAAGCTTTCTTT.

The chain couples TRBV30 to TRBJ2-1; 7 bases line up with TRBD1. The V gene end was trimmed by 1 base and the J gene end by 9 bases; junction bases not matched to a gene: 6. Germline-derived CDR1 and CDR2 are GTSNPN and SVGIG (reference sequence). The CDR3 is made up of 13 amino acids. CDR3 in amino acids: CAWSATGLGEQFF. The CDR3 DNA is TGTGCCTGGAGTGCGACAGGGTTAGGTGAGCAGTTCTTC.

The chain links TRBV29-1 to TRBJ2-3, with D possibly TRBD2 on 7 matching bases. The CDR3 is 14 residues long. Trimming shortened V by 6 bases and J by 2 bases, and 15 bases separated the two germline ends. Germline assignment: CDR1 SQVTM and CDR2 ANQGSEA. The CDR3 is CSVGGGGTTDTQYF. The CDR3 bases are TGCAGCGTCGGGGGAGGGGGGACCACAGATACGCAGTATTTT.

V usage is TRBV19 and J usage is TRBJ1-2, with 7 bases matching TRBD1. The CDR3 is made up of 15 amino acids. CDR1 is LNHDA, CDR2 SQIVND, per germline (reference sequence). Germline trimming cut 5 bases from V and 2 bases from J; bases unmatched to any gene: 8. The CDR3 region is CASSRPGTANYGYTF. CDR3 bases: TGTGCCAGTAGTCGACCCGGGACAGCGAACTATGGCTACACCTTC.

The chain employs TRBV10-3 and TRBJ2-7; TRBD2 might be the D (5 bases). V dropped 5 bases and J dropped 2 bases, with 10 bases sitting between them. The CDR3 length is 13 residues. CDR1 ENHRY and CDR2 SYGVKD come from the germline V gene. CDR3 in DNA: TGTGCCATCAGTCCTAGCCACCCCTACGAGCAGTACTTC. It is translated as CAISPSHPYEQYF.

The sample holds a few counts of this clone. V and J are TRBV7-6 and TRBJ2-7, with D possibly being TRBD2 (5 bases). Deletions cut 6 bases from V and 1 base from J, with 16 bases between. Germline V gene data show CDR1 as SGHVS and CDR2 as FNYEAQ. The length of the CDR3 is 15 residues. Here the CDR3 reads CASSPAVRSSYEQYF. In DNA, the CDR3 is TGTGCCAGCAGTCCAGCGGTCAGGTCATCCTACGAGCAGTACTTC. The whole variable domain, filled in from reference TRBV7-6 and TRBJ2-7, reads GAGVSQSPRYKVTKRGQDVALRCDPISGHVSLYWYRQALGQGPEFLTYFNYEAQQDKSGLPNDRFSAERPEGSISTLTIQRTEQRDSAMYRCASSPAVRSSYEQYFGPGTRLTVT.

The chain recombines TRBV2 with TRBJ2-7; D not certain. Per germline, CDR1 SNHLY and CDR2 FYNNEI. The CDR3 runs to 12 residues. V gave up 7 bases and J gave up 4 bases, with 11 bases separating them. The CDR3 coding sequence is TGTGCCAGCATGAGACCCGAATACGAGCAGTACTTC. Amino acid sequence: CASMRPEYEQYF.

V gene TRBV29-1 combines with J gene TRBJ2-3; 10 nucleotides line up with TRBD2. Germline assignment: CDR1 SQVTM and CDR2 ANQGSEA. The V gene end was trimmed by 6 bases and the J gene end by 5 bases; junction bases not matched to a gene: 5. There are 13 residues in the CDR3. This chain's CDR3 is CSVHGLAVDTQYF. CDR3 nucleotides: TGCAGCGTCCACGGACTAGCGGTAGATACGCAGTATTTT.

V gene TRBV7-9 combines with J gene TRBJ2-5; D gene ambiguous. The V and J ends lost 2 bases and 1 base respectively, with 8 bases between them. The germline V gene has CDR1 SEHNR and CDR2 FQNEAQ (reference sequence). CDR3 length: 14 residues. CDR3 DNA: TGTGCCAGCAGCTTATCCCTAGGCCAAGAGACCCAGTACTTC. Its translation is CASSLSLGQETQYF.

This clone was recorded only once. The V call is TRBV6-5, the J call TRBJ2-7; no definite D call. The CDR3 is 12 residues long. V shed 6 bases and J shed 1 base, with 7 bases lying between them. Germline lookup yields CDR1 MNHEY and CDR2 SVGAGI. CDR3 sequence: CASRTASYEQYF. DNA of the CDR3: TGTGCCAGCAGAACAGCTTCCTACGAGCAGTACTTC.

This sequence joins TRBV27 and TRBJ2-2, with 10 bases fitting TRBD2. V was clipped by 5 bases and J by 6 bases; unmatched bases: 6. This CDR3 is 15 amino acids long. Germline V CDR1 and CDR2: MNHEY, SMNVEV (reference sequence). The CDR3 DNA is TGTGCCAGCAGTACCGGGACTAGCGTCTCCGGGGAGCTGTTTTTT. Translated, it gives CASSTGTSVSGELFF.

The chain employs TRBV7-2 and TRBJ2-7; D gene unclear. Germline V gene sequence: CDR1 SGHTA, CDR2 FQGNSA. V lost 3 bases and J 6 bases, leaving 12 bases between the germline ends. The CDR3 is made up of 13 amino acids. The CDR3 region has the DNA TGTGCCAGCAGCTTTGGCATCGGCCGCGAGCAGTACTTC. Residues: CASSFGIGREQYF.

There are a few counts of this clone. CDR3 sequence reads: CASSPGQGGHYGYTF. The CDR3 nucleotides are TGCGCCAGCAGCCCGGGACAGGGAGGGCACTATGGCTACACCTTC. The chain is built from TRBV5-1 and TRBJ1-2; TRBD1 matches 9 bases. The length of the CDR3 is 15 residues. The germline V gene encodes CDR1 SGHRS and CDR2 YFSETQ. J gave up 3 bases and V 4 bases, and 7 bases lay outside the gene matches.